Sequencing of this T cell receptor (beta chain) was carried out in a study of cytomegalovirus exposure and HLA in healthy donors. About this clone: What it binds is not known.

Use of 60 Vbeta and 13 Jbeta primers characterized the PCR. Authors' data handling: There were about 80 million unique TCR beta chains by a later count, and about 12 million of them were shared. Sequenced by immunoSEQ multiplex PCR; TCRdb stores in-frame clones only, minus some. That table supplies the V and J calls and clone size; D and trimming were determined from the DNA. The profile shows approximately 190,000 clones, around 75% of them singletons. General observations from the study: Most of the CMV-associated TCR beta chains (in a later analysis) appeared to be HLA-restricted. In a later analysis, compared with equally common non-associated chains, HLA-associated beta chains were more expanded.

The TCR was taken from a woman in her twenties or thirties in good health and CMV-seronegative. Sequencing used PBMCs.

The CDR3 coding sequence is TGTGCCACCAGCAGAGACAGGGGCCTATCTAACTATGGCTACACCTTC. Its protein is CATSRDRGLSNYGYTF. The rearrangement links TRBV15 to TRBJ1-2, with D tentatively TRBD1 (6 bases). The ends were cut back, 0 bases at V and 0 bases at J, with 11 bases in the middle. This CDR3 region has 16 residues. Germline V gene lookup returns CDR1 LNHNV and CDR2 YYDKDF (reference sequence). Supplemented by reference TRBV15 and TRBJ1-2, the full variable domain reads DAMVIQNPRYQVTQFGKPVTLSCSQTLNHNVMYWYQQKSSQAPKLLFHYYDKDFNNEADTPDNFQSRRPNTSFCFLDIRSPGLGDTAMYLCATSRDRGLSNYGYTFGSGTRLTVV.